This TCR beta chain emerged from a study of vaccination effects on CD4 cells after COVID-19. Turning to the study itself: Median timing of post-vaccine samples was 72 days after the second dose. General study results and limits: Infection-derived and vaccine-derived clones contracted markedly late after vaccination.

The CDR3 is made up of 17 amino acids. Germline CDR1 and CDR2: LGHNA and YNFKEQ. V lost 0 bases to trimming and J lost 7 bases; unmatched junction nucleotides: 6. Having been cultured for 10 days, the cells underwent CD4+ T cell isolation. Participants received two doses of either the BNT162b2 or mRNA-1273 vaccine. Recipients of the vaccine had no prior SARS-CoV-2 infection and negative nucleocapsid antibodies. Fresh IL-2-containing medium replaced half the medium on days 3 and 7. Libraries were prepared by immunoSEQ multiplex PCR; TCRdb keeps only in-frame clonotypes and omits some of them. This table holds tens of thousands of clones, around 80% found once. As regards this clone: The antigen is undetermined.

This receptor was taken from a human donor who received a COVID-19 vaccine. The sequences come from CD4+ T cells from PBMCs cultured without peptide, collected after COVID-19 vaccination. The J gene is TRBJ2-1, the V gene TRBV4-2; 13 nucleotides match TRBD2. The CDR3 sequence: CASSQDRTSGGRNEQFF. The CDR3 DNA reads as TGTGCCAGCAGCCAAGATCGGACTAGCGGGGGAAGGAATGAGCAGTTCTTC.